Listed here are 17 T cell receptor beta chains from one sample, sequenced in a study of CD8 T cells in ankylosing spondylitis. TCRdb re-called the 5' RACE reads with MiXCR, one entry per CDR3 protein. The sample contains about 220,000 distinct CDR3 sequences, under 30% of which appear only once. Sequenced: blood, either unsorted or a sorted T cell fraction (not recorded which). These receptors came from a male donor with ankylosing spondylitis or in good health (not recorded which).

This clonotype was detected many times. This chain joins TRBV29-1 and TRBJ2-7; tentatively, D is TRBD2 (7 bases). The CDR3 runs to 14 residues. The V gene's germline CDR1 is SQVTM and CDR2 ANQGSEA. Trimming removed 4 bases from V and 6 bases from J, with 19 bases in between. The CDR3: CSVAPRGASSEQYF. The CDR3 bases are TGCAGCGTTGCACCCCGGGGGGCGAGTTCCGAGCAGTACTTC.

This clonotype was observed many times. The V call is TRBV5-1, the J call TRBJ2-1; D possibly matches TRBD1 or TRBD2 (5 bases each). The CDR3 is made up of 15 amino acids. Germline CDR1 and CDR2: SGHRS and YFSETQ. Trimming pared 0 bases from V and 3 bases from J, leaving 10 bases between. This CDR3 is CASSLGGGLYNEQFF. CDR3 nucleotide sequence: TGCGCCAGCAGCTTGGGGGGCGGACTCTACAATGAGCAGTTCTTC.

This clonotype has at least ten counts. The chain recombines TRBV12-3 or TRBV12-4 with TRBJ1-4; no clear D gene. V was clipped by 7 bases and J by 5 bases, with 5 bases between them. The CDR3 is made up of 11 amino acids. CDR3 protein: CASTMNEKLFF. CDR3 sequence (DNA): TGTGCCAGCACCATGAATGAAAAACTGTTTTTT.

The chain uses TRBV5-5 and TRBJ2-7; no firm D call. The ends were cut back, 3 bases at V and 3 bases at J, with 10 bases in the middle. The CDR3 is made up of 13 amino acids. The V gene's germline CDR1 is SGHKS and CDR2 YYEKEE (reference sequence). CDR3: CASSWAIGYEQYF. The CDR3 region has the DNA TGTGCCAGCAGCTGGGCGATTGGCTACGAGCAGTACTTC. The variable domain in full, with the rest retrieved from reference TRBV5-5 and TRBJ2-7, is DAGVTQSPTHLIKTRGQQVTLRCSPISGHKSVSWYQQVLGQGPQFIFQYYEKEERGRGNFPDRFSARQFPNYSSELNVNALLLGDSALYLCASSWAIGYEQYFGPGTRLTVT.

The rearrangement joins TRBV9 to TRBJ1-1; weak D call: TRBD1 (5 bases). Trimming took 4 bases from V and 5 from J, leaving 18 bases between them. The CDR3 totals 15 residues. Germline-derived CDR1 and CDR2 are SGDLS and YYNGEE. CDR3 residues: CASSLSHGGGTEAFF. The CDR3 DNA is TGTGCCAGCAGCCTCTCCCACGGGGGGGGGACTGAAGCTTTCTTT.

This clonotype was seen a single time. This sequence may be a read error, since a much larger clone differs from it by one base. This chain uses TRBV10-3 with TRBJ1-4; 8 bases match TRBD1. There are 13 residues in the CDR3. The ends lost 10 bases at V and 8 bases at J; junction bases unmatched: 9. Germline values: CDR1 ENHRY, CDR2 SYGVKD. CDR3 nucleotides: TGTGCCACCCAGACAGGGGACAGGGAAAAACTGTTTTTT. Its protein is CATQTGDREKLFF.

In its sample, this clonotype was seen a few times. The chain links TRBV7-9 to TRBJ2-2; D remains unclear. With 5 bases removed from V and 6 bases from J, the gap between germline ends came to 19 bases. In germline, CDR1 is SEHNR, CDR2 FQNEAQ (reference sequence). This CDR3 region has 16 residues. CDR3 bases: TGTGCCAGCAGCCCGGCCGGGCCCCTAAAGGCCGGGGAGCTGTTTTTT. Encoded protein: CASSPAGPLKAGELFF.

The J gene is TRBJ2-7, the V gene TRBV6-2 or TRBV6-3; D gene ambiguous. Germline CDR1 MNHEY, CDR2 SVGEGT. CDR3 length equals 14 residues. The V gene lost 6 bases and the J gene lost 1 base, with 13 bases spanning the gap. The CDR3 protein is CASSSHSRSYEQYF. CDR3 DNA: TGTGCCAGCAGCTCACACAGCCGATCCTACGAGCAGTACTTC.

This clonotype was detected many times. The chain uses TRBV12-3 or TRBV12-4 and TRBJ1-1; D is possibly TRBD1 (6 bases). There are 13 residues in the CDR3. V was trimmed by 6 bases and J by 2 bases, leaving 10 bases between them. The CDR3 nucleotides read TGTGCCAGCAGCGGACAGTTAAACACTGAAGCTTTCTTT. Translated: CASSGQLNTEAFF.

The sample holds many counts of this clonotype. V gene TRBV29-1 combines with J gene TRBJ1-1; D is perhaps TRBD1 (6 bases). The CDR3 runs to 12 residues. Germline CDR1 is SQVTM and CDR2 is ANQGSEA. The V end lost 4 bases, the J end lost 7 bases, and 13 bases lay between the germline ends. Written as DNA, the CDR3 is TGCAGCGTTGGGCAGGGGCGCGGTGAAGCTTTCTTT. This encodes CSVGQGRGEAFF.

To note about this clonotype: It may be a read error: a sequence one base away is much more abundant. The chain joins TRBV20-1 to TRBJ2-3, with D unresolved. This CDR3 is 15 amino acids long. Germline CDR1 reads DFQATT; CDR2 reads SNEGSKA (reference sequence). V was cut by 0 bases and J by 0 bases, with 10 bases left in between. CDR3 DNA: TGCAGTGCTAGAGATAGGAAGATAAGCACAGATACGCAGTATTTT. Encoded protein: CSARDRKISTDTQYF.

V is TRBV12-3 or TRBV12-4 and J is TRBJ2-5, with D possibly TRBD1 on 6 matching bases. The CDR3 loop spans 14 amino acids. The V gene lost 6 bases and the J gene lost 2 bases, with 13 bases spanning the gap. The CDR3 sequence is CASSPGQFQETQYF. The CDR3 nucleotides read TGTGCCAGCAGCCCGGGACAATTTCAAGAGACCCAGTACTTC.

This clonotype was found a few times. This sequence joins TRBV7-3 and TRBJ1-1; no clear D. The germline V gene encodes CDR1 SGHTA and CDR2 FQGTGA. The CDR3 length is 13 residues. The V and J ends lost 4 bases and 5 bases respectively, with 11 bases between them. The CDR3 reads CASSYVTDTEAFF. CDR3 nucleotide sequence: TGTGCCAGCAGCTACGTGACCGATACTGAAGCTTTCTTT.

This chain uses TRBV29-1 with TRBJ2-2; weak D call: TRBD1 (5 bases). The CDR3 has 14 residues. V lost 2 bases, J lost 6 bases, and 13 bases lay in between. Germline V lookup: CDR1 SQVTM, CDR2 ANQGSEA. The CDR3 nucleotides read TGCAGCGTTGAAAACAGGCCATCCGCCGGGGAGCTGTTTTTT. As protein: CSVENRPSAGELFF.

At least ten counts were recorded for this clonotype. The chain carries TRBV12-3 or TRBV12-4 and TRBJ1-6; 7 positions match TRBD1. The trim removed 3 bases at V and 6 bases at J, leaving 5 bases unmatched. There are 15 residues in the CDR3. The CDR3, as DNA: TGTGCCAGCAGTTTCAGAGGGACAGTTAATTCACCCCTCCACTTT. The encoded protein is CASSFRGTVNSPLHF.

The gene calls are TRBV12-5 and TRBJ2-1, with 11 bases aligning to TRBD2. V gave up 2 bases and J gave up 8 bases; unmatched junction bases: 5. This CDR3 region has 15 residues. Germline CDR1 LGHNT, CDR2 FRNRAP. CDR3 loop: CASGLTSGSQDEQFF. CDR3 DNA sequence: TGTGCTAGTGGTTTGACTAGCGGGAGTCAGGATGAGCAGTTCTTC.

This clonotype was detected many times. CDR3 region: CSVLAVQRETQYF. The CDR3 nucleotides are TGCAGCGTTCTGGCGGTTCAACGAGAGACCCAGTACTTC. The rearrangement joins TRBV29-1 to TRBJ2-5; D gene uncertain. The CDR3 spans 13 residues. The germline V gene has CDR1 SQVTM and CDR2 ANQGSEA. V shed 5 bases and J shed 4 bases, with 14 bases lying between them. Looking up the rest from reference TRBV29-1 and TRBJ2-5 gives the full variable domain: SAVISQKPSRDICQRGTSLTIQCQVDSQVTMMFWYRQQPGQSLTLIATANQGSEATYESGFVIDKFPISRPNLTFSTLTVSNMSPEDSSIYLCSVLAVQRETQYFGPGTRLLVL.